The 11 T cell receptor beta chains below were found in one sample sequenced in a study of blood T cell repertoires in COVID-19. Data came from immunoSEQ multiplex PCR; TCRdb stores just in-frame clones and leaves some out. The sample gives 200,000 to 250,000 clones, roughly 80% of which show up once; around 7.7% is in the top ten. The sequenced sample consisted of peripheral blood. These receptors all come from a woman in her 70s with acute or convalescent COVID-19.

The rearrangement links TRBV14 to TRBJ2-1, with 9 positions matching TRBD1. Trimming took 4 bases from V and 3 from J; bases not matched to a gene: 4. The CDR3 is made up of 15 amino acids. CDR1 is SGHDN and CDR2 is FVKESK in the germline V gene. The CDR3: CASSRDRAYYNEQFF. Here the CDR3 DNA reads TGTGCCAGCAGCCGGGACAGGGCGTACTACAATGAGCAGTTCTTC.

A remark on this clone: One junction end does not reproduce the germline sequence, and a read error may be involved. V and J are TRBV6-5 and TRBJ1-5, with D possibly TRBD1 on 6 matching bases. From germline, CDR1 is MNHEY and CDR2 SVGAGI. The CDR3 has 15 residues. This CDR3 reads CASSPTGYSDQPQHF. As DNA, the CDR3 is TGTGCCAGCAGCCCAACAGGGTATAGCGATCAGCCCCAGCATTTT.

The table lists this clone with a few counts. This chain joins TRBV9 and TRBJ2-5; possibly TRBD1 for D (6 bases). Germline V lookup: CDR1 SGDLS, CDR2 YYNGEE. This CDR3 spans 13 amino acids. Trimming shortened V by 10 bases and J by 3 bases, and 16 bases separated the two germline ends. The CDR3 DNA follows: TGTGCCTCTAGCCGGGACATAAAAGAGACCCAGTACTTC. It encodes CASSRDIKETQYF. The variable domain in full, completed from reference TRBV9 and TRBJ2-5, reads DSGVTQTPKHLITATGQRVTLRCSPRSGDLSVYWYQQSLDQGLQFLIQYYNGEERAKGNILERFSAQQFPDLHSELNLSSLELGDSALYFCASSRDIKETQYFGPGTRLLVL.

The chain combines TRBV6-5 with TRBJ1-2; no firm D call. V lost 8 bases and J 0 bases, leaving 16 bases between the germline ends. Germline V gene lookup returns CDR1 MNHEY and CDR2 SVGAGI. The CDR3 extends over 15 amino acids. Here the CDR3 DNA reads TGTGCCAGCGCCATCGCGGCAAACCCTAACTATGGCTACACCTTC. This encodes CASAIAANPNYGYTF.

The chain joins TRBV10-2 to TRBJ1-1; 9 bases agree with TRBD1. Looked up from germline, CDR1 is WSHSY and CDR2 is SAAADI. V was pared by 6 bases and J by 4 bases, with 6 bases of the junction left unmatched. There are 14 residues in the CDR3. The CDR3 DNA sequence: TGCGCCAGCAGGAATGACAGGGGGGTCACTGAAGCTTTCTTT. Residues: CASRNDRGVTEAFF.

DNA of the CDR3: TGTGCCAGCAGCTTGGGTGGGCCCCAAGAGACCCAGTACTTC. Translated, it gives CASSLGGPQETQYF. This sequence joins TRBV5-4 and TRBJ2-5; the D is unclear. The V gene's germline CDR1 is SGHNT and CDR2 YYREEE (reference sequence). V was cut by 0 bases and J by 1 base, with 7 bases left in between. The CDR3 is made up of 14 amino acids.

This chain links TRBV5-1 with TRBJ2-2; no definite D call. The CDR3 is made up of 15 amino acids. Germline CDR1 and CDR2: SGHRS and YFSETQ. V was cut by 1 base and J by 2 bases, with 9 bases left in between. CDR3 residues: CASSLIPTNTGELFF. CDR3 DNA sequence: TGCGCCAGCAGCTTGATCCCAACAAACACCGGGGAGCTGTTTTTT.

The chain is built from TRBV18 and TRBJ1-2; a weak D match, TRBD1 (6 bases). Between the trimmed V and J ends, which lost 4 bases and 6 bases, there was a span of 12 bases. The CDR3 extends over 13 amino acids. Germline V gene lookup returns CDR1 KGHSH and CDR2 LQKENI. This CDR3 is CASSQGQLDGYTF. CDR3 DNA: TGTGCCAGCTCACAGGGACAACTTGATGGCTACACCTTC.

The chain uses TRBV7-3 and TRBJ2-3; the D gene is possibly TRBD1 (6 bases). The germline V gene encodes CDR1 SGHTA and CDR2 FQGTGA. The V and J ends lost 5 bases and 9 bases respectively, with 21 bases between them. The CDR3 has 15 amino acids. CDR3 residues: CASSPGQPAQITQYF. CDR3 coding DNA: TGTGCCAGCAGCCCCGGACAGCCTGCACAGATAACGCAGTATTTT.

This chain joins TRBV7-8 and TRBJ2-1; D possibly corresponds to TRBD2 (6 bases). The CDR3 is 14 amino acids. Germline CDR1 is SGHVS and CDR2 is FQNEAQ. Deletions cut 1 base from V and 6 bases from J, with 10 bases between. The CDR3 sequence: CASSLVLEGNEQFF. The CDR3 DNA sequence: TGTGCCAGCAGCTTAGTCCTGGAGGGCAATGAGCAGTTCTTC. The full variable domain, completed using reference TRBV7-8 and TRBJ2-1, is GAGVSQSPRYKVAKRGQDVALRCDPISGHVSLFWYQQALGQGPEFLTYFQNEAQLDKSGLPSDRFFAERPEGSVSTLKIQRTQQEDSAVYLCASSLVLEGNEQFFGPGTRLTVL.

V and J are TRBV10-1 and TRBJ2-1; 8 bases align to TRBD1. The germline gives CDR1 WNHNN, CDR2 SYGVQD (reference sequence). CDR3 size: 17 residues. Trimming at V came to 0 bases and at J to 5 bases, leaving 9 bases not matched to a gene. CDR3 residues: CASSESEGTGLDNEQFF. For the CDR3, the DNA is TGCGCCAGCAGTGAGTCGGAGGGGACAGGCCTCGACAATGAGCAGTTCTTC.